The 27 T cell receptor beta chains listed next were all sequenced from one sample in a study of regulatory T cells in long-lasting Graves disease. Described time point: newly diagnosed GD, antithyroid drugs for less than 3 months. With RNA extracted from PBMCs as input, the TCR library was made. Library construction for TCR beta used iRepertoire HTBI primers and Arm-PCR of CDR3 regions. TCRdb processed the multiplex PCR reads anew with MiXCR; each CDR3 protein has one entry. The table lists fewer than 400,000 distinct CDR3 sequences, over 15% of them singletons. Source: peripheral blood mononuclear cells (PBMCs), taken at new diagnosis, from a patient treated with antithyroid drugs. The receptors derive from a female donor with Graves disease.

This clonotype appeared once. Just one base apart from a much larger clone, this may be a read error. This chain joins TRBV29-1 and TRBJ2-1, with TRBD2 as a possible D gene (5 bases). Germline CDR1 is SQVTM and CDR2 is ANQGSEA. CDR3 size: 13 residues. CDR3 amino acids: CSVGGSYYNERFF. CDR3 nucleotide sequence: TGCAGCGTTGGAGGGAGCTACTACAATGAGCGGTTCTTC.

This CDR3 reads CASRDRGLRNEQFF. In nucleotides, the CDR3 is TGTGCCAGCCGAGACAGGGGGCTTCGCAATGAGCAGTTCTTC. The chain links TRBV6-1 to TRBJ2-1, with TRBD1 identical over 10 bases. Trimming removed 8 bases from V and 6 bases from J; junction bases left unmatched: 7. Germline V lookup: CDR1 MNHNS, CDR2 SASEGT. The length of the CDR3 is 14 residues.

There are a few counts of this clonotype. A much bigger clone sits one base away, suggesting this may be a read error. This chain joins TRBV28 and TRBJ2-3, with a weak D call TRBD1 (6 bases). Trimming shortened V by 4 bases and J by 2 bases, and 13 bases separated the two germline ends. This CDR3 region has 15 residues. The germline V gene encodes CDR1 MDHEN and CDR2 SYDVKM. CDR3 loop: CASSSQGRPTDTQYF. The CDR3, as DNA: TGTGCCAGCAGTTCACAGGGTCGGCCCACAGATACGCAGTATTTT.

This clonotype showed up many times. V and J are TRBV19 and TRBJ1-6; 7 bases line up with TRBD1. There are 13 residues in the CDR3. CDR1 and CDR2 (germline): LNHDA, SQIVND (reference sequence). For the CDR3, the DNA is TGTGTCGACACACAGGGGTTGAGATCACCCCTCCACTTT. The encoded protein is CVDTQGLRSPLHF.

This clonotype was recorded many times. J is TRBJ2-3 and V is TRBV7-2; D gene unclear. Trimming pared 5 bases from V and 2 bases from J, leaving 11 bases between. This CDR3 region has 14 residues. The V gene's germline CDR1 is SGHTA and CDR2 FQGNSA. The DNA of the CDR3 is TGTGCCAGCAGCCCGTATTTGTCCACAGATACGCAGTATTTT. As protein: CASSPYLSTDTQYF.

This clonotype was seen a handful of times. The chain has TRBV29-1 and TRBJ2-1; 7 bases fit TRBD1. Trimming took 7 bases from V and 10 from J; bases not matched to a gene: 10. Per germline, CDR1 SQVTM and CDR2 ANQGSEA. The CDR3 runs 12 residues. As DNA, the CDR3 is TGCAGCGGTATACAGGGGTGGCCCGAGCAGTTCTTC. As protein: CSGIQGWPEQFF.

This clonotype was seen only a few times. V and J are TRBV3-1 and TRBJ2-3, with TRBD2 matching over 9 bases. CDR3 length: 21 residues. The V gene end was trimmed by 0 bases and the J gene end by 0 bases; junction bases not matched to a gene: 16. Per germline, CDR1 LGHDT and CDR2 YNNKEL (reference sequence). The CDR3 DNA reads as TGTGCCAGCAGCCAAGATCAGTCTAGCGGGAACCGGGGACCTAGCACAGATACGCAGTATTTT. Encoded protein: CASSQDQSSGNRGPSTDTQYF.

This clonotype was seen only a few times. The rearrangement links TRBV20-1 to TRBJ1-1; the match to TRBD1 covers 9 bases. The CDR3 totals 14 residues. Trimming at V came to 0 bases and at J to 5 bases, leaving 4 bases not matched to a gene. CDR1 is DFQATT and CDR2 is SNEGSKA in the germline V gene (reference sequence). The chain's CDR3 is CSARDTGGRTEAFF. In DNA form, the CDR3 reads TGCAGTGCTAGAGATACAGGGGGCCGGACTGAAGCTTTCTTT.

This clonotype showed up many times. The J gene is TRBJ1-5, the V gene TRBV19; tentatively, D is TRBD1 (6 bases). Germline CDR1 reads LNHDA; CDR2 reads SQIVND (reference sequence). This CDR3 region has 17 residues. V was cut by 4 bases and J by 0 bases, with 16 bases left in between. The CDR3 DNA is TGTGCCAGTAGTAATCCCACAGGGATCTTTAGCAATCAGCCCCAGCATTTT. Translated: CASSNPTGIFSNQPQHF.

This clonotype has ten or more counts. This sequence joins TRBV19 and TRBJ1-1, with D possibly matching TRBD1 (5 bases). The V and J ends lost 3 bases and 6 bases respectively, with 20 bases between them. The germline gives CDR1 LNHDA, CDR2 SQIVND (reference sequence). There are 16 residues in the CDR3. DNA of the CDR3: TGTGCCAGTAGTATTGCAGGGTTCAGTGTGTTTTCTGAAGCTTTCTTT. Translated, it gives CASSIAGFSVFSEAFF.

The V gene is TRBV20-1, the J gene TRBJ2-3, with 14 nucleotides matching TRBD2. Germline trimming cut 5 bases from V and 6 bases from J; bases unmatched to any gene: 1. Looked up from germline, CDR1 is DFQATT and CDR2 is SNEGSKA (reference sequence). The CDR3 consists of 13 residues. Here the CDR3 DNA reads TGCAGTGCTGGGACTAGCGGGAGTGATACGCAGTATTTT. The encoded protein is CSAGTSGSDTQYF.

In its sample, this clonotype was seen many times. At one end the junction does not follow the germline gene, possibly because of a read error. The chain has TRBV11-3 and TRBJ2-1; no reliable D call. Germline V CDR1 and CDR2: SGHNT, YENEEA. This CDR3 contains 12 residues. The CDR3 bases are TGCGCCAGCAGCCAAGATGAGCCTGAGCAGTTCTTC. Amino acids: CASSQDEPEQFF.

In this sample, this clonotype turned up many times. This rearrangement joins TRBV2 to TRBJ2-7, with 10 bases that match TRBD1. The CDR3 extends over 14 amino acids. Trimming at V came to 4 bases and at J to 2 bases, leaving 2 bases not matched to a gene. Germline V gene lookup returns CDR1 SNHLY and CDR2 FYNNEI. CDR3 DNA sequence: TGTGCCAGCAGTGGGACAGGGGGGGCCTACGAGCAGTACTTC. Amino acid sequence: CASSGTGGAYEQYF.

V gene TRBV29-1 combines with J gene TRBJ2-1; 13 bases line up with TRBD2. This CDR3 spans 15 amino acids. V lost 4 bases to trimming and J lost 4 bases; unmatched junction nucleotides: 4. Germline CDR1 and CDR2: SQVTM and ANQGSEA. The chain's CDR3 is CSVGTSGGFYNEQFF. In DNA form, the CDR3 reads TGCAGCGTTGGGACTAGCGGGGGCTTTTACAATGAGCAGTTCTTC.

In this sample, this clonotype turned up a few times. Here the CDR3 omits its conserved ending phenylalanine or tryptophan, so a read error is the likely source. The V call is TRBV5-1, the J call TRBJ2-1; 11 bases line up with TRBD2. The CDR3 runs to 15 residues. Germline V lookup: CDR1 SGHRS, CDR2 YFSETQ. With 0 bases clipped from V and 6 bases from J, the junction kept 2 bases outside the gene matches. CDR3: CASSLGSGRANEQFS. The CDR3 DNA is TGCGCCAGCAGCTTGGGTAGCGGGAGGGCCAATGAGCAGTTCTCC.

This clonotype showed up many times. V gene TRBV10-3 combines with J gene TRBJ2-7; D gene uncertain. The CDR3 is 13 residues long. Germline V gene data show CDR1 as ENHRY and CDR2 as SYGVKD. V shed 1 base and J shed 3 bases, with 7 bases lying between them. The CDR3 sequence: CAISELVDYEQYF. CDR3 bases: TGTGCCATCAGTGAGTTGGTCGACTACGAGCAGTACTTC.

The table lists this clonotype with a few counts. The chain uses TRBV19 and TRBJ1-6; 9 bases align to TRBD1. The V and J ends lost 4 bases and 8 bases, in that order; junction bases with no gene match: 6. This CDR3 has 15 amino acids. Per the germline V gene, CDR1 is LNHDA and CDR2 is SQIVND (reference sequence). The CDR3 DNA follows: TGTGCCAGTAGTAGGGACAGGGACTGGGATTCACCCCTCCACTTT. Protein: CASSRDRDWDSPLHF. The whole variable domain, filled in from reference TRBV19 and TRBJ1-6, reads DGGITQSPKYLFRKEGQNVTLSCEQNLNHDAMYWYRQDPGQGLRLIYYSQIVNDFQKGDIAEGYSVSREKKESFPLTVTSAQKNPTAFYLCASSRDRDWDSPLHFGNGTRLTVT.

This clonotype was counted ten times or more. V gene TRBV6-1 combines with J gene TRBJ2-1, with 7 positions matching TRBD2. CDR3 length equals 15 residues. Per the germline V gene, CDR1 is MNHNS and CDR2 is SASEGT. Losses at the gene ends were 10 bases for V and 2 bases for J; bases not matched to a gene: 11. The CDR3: CANPEREPTYNEQFF. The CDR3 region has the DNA TGTGCCAACCCCGAGCGGGAACCAACCTACAATGAGCAGTTCTTC.

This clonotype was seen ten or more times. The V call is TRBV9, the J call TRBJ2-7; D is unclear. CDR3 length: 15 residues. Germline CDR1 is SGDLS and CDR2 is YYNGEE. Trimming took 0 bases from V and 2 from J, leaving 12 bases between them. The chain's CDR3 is CASSVDDRSTYEQYF. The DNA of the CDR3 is TGTGCCAGCAGCGTAGACGACCGGAGCACCTACGAGCAGTACTTC.

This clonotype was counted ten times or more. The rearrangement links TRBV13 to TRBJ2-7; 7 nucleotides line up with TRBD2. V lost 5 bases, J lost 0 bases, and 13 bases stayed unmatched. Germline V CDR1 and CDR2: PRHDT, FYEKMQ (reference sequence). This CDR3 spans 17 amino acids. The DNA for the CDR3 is TGTGCCAGCAGCCCTAGAGGGCTAGCGGATAGCTCCTACGAGCAGTACTTC. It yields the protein CASSPRGLADSSYEQYF.

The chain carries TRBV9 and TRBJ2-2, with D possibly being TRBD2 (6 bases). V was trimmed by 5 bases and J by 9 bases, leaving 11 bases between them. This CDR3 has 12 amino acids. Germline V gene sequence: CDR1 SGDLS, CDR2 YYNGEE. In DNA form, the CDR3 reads TGTGCCAGCAGGGGGGACTCCAGGGAGCTGTTTTTT. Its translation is CASRGDSRELFF.

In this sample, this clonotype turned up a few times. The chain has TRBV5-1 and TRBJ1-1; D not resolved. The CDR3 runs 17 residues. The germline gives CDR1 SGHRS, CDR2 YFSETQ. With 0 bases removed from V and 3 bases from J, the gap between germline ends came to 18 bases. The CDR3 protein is CASSLGPYRSEDTEAFF. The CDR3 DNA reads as TGCGCCAGCAGCTTGGGACCTTACAGATCTGAGGACACTGAAGCTTTCTTT.

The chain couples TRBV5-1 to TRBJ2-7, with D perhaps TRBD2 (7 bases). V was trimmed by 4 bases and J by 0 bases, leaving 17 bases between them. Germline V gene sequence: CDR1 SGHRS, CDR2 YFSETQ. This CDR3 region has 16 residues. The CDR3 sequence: CASSGQTSPISYEQYF. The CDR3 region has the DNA TGCGCCAGCAGCGGACAGACTAGCCCAATCTCCTACGAGCAGTACTTC.

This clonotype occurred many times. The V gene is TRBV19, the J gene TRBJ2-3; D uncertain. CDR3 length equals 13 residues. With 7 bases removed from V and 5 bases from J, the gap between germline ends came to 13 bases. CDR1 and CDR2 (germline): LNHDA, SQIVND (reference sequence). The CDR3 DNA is TGTGCCAGTAATCCGTCGACTCGAGATACGCAGTATTTT. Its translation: CASNPSTRDTQYF.

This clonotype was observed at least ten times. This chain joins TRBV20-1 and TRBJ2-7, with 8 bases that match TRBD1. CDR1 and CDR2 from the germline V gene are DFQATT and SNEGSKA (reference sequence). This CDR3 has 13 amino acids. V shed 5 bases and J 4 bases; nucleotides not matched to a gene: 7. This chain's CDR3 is CSAVSGGAYEQYF. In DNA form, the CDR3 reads TGCAGTGCTGTTTCAGGGGGCGCGTACGAGCAGTACTTC.

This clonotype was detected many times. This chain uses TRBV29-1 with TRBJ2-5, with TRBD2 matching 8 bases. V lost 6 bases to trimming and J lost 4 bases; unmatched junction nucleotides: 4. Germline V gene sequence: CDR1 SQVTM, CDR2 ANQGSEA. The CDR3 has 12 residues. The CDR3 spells CSVGGAGETQYF. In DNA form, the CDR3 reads TGCAGCGTCGGGGGGGCAGGAGAGACCCAGTACTTC.

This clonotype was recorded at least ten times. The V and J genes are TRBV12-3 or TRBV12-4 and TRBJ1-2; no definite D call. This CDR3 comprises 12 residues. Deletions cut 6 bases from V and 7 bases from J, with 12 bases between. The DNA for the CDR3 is TGTGCCAGCAGCCCAGACACCCTTGGCTACACCTTC. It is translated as CASSPDTLGYTF.